The 9 T cell receptor beta chains in this list originate from one sample, sequenced in a study of blood T cells in healthy people across ages. Through a sample-barcoded 5' primer and a J-beta primer mix, a second PCR was run for roughly 6 to 12 cycles. TCRdb reprocessed the 5' RACE reads with MiXCR, giving one entry per CDR3 protein. The sample contains hundreds of thousands of distinct CDR3 sequences, around a fifth of which appear only once. Specimen: blood. Receptors were obtained from a man in his 70s in good health.

CDR3 residues: CASSLVSGAWNTEAFF. The CDR3 DNA sequence: TGTGCCAGCAGCTTAGTCTCAGGGGCATGGAACACTGAAGCTTTCTTT. V usage is TRBV7-8 and J usage is TRBJ1-1; D is possibly TRBD1 (6 bases). Per germline, CDR1 SGHVS and CDR2 FQNEAQ. The length of the CDR3 is 16 residues. V gave up 1 base and J gave up 1 base, with 13 bases separating them. Supplemented by reference TRBV7-8 and TRBJ1-1, the full variable domain reads GAGVSQSPRYKVAKRGQDVALRCDPISGHVSLFWYQQALGQGPEFLTYFQNEAQLDKSGLPSDRFFAERPEGSVSTLKIQRTQQEDSAVYLCASSLVSGAWNTEAFFGQGTRLTVV.

This chain links TRBV7-9 with TRBJ2-2; no firm D call. The CDR3 sequence is 15 residues long. Germline loops: CDR1 SEHNR, CDR2 FQNEAQ (reference sequence). V was trimmed by 4 bases and J by 1 base, leaving 10 bases between them. The CDR3 coding sequence is TGTGCCAGCAGCTCCCCGTTGGGGAACACCGGGGAGCTGTTTTTT. Amino acid sequence: CASSSPLGNTGELFF.

This rearrangement joins TRBV20-1 to TRBJ1-1; D unresolved. CDR1 and CDR2 (germline): DFQATT, SNEGSKA (reference sequence). This CDR3 comprises 15 residues. Trimming took 4 bases from V and 2 from J, leaving 17 bases between them. CDR3 in amino acids: CSATQVGDPNTEAFF. DNA for the CDR3: TGCAGTGCTACCCAGGTGGGCGATCCCAACACTGAAGCTTTCTTT.

This clonotype was picked up a small number of times. The rearrangement links TRBV24-1 to TRBJ2-7, with TRBD1 identical over 8 bases. V lost 9 bases, J lost 8 bases, and 5 bases stayed unmatched. This CDR3 has 11 residues. Per germline, CDR1 KGHDR and CDR2 SFDVKD. The CDR3 nucleotides read TGTGCCACCGTACGACAGGGGAAGCAGTACTTC. This translates into CATVRQGKQYF.

This chain connects TRBV4-1 to TRBJ1-2; D possibly corresponds to TRBD1 (5 bases). This CDR3 comprises 17 residues. From germline, CDR1 is MGHRA and CDR2 YSYEKL. Trimming cost V 4 bases and J 0 bases, with 18 bases left between them. The CDR3 bases are TGCGCCAGCAGCCCCGGGGGAGGGGAAGGCTCTAACTATGGCTACACCTTC. Protein sequence: CASSPGGGEGSNYGYTF.

J is TRBJ1-1 and V is TRBV3-1, with a possible D match to TRBD1 (5 bases). Trimming left V 4 bases short and J 7 bases short, with 13 bases between. The CDR3 extends over 13 amino acids. The germline CDR1 and CDR2 sequences are LGHDT and YNNKEL (reference sequence). DNA of the CDR3: TGTGCCAGCAGCCCCGGGGACGGCTTTGAAGCTTTCTTT. Translation: CASSPGDGFEAFF.

The V and J genes are TRBV6-1 and TRBJ2-3, with TRBD2 matching 9 bases. CDR1 MNHNS and CDR2 SASEGT come from the germline V gene. The CDR3 is 14 amino acids. Trimming cost V 6 bases and J 4 bases; bases outside gene matches: 5. The CDR3 reads CASSALAGPDTQYF. In DNA form, the CDR3 reads TGTGCCAGCAGCGCACTAGCGGGCCCAGATACGCAGTATTTT.

This clonotype was picked up a small number of times. The chain carries TRBV7-9 and TRBJ1-2, with D tentatively TRBD1 (6 bases). Germline V gives CDR1 SEHNR, CDR2 FQNEAQ (reference sequence). The V end lost 5 bases, the J end lost 6 bases, and 16 bases lay between the germline ends. This CDR3 has 14 residues. This chain's CDR3 is CASSRRTENDGYTF. The CDR3 nucleotides read TGTGCCAGCAGCCGACGGACAGAAAATGATGGCTACACCTTC.

This clonotype was seen only a few times. This chain uses TRBV19 with TRBJ2-7, with D possibly TRBD1 on 5 matching bases. The CDR3 runs to 13 residues. The V end was cut by 5 bases, the J end by 4 bases, with 12 bases between. Looked up from germline, CDR1 is LNHDA and CDR2 is SQIVND (reference sequence). The CDR3 is CASSAHDSYEQYF. CDR3 coding DNA: TGTGCCAGTAGTGCCCACGACAGTTACGAGCAGTACTTC.